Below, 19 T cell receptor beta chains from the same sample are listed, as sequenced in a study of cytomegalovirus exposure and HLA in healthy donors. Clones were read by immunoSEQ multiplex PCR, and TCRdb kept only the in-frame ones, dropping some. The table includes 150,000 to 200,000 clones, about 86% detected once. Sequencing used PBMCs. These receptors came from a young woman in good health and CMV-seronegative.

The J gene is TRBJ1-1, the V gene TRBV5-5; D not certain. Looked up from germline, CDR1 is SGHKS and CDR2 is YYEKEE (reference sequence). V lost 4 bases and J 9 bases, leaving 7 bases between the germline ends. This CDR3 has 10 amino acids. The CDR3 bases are TGTGCCAGCAGCAAAAATAAAGCTTTCTTT. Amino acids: CASSKNKAFF.

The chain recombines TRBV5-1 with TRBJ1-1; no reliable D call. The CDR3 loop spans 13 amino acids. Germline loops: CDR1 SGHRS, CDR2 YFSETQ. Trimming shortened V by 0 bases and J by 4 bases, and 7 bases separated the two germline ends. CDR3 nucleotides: TGCGCCAGCAGCTTGGAGCAGGCCACTGAAGCTTTCTTT. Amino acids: CASSLEQATEAFF.

DNA for the CDR3: TGTGCCAGCAGATCTTCCGGTGGCTACACCTTC. Translating gives CASRSSGGYTF. The chain joins TRBV2 to TRBJ1-2; D is uncertain. This CDR3 spans 11 amino acids. V dropped 6 bases and J dropped 7 bases, with 9 bases sitting between them. The V gene's germline CDR1 is SNHLY and CDR2 FYNNEI.

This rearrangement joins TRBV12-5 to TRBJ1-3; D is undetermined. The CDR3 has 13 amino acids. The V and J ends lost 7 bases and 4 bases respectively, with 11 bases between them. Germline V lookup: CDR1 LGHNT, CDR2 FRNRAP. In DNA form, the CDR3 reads TGTGCTAGTGCCTTAGCCGGGGGAAACACCATATATTTT. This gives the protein CASALAGGNTIYF.

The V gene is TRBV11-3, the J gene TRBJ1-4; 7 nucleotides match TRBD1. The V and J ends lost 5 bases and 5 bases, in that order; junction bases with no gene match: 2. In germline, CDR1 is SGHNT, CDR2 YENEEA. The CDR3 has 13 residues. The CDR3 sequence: CASSRTGNEKLFF. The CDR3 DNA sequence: TGTGCCAGCAGCCGGACAGGAAATGAAAAACTGTTTTTT.

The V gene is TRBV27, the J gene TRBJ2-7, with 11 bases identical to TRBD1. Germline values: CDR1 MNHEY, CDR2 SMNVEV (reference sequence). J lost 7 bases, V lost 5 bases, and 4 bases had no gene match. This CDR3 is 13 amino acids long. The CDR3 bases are TGTGCCAGCAGTCCTGGGACAGGGGGTGAGCAGTACTTC. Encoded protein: CASSPGTGGEQYF.

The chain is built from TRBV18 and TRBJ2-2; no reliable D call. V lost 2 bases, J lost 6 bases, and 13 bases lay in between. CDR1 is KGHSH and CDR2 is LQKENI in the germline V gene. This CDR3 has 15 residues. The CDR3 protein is CASSPRSSRSGELFF. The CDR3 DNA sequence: TGTGCCAGCTCACCAAGGAGCAGTCGATCCGGGGAGCTGTTTTTT.

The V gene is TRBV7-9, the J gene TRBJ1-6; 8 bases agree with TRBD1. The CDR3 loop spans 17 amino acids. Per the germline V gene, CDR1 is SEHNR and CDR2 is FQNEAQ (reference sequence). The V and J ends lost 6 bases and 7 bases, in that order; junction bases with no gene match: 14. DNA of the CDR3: TGTGCCAGCAGACCTCCCGACCGGGACAGGCCGAATTCACCCCTCCACTTT. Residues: CASRPPDRDRPNSPLHF.

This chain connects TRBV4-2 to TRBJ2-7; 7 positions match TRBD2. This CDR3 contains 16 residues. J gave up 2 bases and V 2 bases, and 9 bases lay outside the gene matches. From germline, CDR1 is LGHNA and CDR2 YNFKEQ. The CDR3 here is CASSQRLADLAYEQYF. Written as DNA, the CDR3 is TGTGCCAGCAGCCAACGTCTAGCGGACCTGGCCTACGAGCAGTACTTC.

DNA for the CDR3: TGTGCCAGCAGCCAAGCAAACAGGGTGAACACTGAAGCTTTCTTT. It encodes CASSQANRVNTEAFF. The V and J genes are TRBV14 and TRBJ1-1, with D possibly being TRBD1 (6 bases). Trimming left V 1 base short and J 0 bases short, with 9 bases between. The V gene's germline CDR1 is SGHDN and CDR2 FVKESK. The CDR3 runs 15 residues.

This chain's CDR3 is CASSSAKGGYTF. CDR3 sequence (DNA): TGTGCCAGCAGCTCCGCCAAGGGGGGCTACACCTTC. The V gene is TRBV5-6, the J gene TRBJ1-2, with D possibly matching TRBD1 (5 bases). The CDR3 has 12 residues. Per germline, CDR1 SGHDT and CDR2 YYEEEE. Between the trimmed V and J ends, which lost 3 bases and 8 bases, there was a span of 11 bases.

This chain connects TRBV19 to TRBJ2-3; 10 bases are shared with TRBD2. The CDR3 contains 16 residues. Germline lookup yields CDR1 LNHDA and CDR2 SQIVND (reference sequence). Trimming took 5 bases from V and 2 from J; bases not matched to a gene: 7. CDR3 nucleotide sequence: TGTGCCAGTAGTCGCCGGACTAGCGGAAACACAGATACGCAGTATTTT. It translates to CASSRRTSGNTDTQYF.

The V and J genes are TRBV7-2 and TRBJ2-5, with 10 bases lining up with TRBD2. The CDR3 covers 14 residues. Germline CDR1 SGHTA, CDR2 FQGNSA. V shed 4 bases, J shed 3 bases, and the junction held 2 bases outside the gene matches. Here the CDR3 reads CASSSGLAEETQYF. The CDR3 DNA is TGTGCCAGCAGCTCCGGACTAGCGGAAGAGACCCAGTACTTC.

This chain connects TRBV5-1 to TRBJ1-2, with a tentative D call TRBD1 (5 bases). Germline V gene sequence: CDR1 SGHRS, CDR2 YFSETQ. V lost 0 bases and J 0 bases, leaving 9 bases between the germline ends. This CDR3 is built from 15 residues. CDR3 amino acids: CASSLEDSSNYGYTF. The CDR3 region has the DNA TGCGCCAGCAGCTTGGAAGACAGTTCTAACTATGGCTACACCTTC.

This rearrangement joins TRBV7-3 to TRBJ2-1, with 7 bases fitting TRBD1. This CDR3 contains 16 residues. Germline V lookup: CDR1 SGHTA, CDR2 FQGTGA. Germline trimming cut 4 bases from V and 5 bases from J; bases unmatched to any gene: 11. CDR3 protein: CASSSFDRAAHNEQFF. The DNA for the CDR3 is TGTGCCAGCAGCTCTTTTGACAGGGCAGCCCACAATGAGCAGTTCTTC.

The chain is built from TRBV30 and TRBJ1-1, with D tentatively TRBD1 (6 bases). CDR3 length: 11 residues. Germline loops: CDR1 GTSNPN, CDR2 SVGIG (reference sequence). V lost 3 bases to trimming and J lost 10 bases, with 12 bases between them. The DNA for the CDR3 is TGTGCCTGGAGCCACAGGGAAGCAGCTTTCTTT. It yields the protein CAWSHREAAFF.

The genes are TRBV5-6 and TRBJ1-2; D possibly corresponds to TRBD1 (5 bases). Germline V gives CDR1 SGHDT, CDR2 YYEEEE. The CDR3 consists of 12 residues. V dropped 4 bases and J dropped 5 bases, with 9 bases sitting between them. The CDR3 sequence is CASSRQGYGYTF. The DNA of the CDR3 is TGTGCCAGCAGCAGGCAGGGTTATGGCTACACCTTC.

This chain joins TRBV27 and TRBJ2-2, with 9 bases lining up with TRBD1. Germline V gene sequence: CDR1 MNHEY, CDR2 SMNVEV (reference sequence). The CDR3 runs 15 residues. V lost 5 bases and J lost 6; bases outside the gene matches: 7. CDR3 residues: CASSMGQGWAGELFF. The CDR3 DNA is TGTGCCAGCAGTATGGGACAGGGATGGGCCGGGGAGCTGTTTTTT.

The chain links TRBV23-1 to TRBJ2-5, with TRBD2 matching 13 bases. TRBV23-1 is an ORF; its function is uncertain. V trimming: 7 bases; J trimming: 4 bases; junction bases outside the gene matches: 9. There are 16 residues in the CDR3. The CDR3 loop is CASTPGLAGFIETQYF. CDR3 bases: TGCGCCAGCACTCCGGGACTAGCGGGATTCATAGAGACCCAGTACTTC.